The 20 T cell receptor beta chains below all came from one sample that was sequenced in a study of CD4 T cells in relation to SARS-CoV-2 and coronaviruses. Unexposed donor CD4+ T cells date from about 2011-2018, before the COVID-19 pandemic. Isolation of CD4+ T cells took place after less than twelve days in culture. TCRdb's copy holds only in-frame clones and misses some; the assay was immunoSEQ multiplex PCR. The sample lists around 15,000 clones, over 65% occurring once. No antigen is known for these receptors. Sequencing input: CD4+ T cells from PBMCs, cultured in vitro. The receptors were gathered from a human donor in good health.

This clone turned up a few times. As DNA, the CDR3 is TGTGCCAGCAGCTTGGGGCAGGGGGCCTATGAAAAACTGTTTTTT. Encoded protein: CASSLGQGAYEKLFF. The V and J genes are TRBV5-6 and TRBJ1-4, with 8 bases that match TRBD1. Germline V gene data show CDR1 as SGHDT and CDR2 as YYEEEE. The length of the CDR3 is 15 residues. The ends lost 0 bases at V and 6 bases at J; junction bases unmatched: 4.

The chain joins TRBV27 to TRBJ2-5, with D perhaps TRBD1 (5 bases). V lost 3 bases and J lost 5, with 10 bases in between. The CDR3 sequence is 13 residues long. CDR1 MNHEY and CDR2 SMNVEV come from the germline V gene (reference sequence). This CDR3 reads CASSFRDRETQYF. The DNA for the CDR3 is TGTGCCAGCAGTTTCAGGGATCGGGAGACCCAGTACTTC.

The chain uses TRBV28 and TRBJ2-3, with D unresolved. CDR1 is MDHEN and CDR2 is SYDVKM in the germline V gene. Trimming left V 6 bases short and J 5 bases short, with 9 bases between. The CDR3 totals 12 residues. The CDR3 region has the DNA TGTGCCAGCAGGGGGTGGGAAGATACGCAGTATTTT. Protein product: CASRGWEDTQYF.

This chain connects TRBV5-1 to TRBJ2-5, with D hard to call. The CDR3 is 14 residues long. V was shortened by 4 bases and J by 1 base, with 11 bases between the two germline ends. In germline, CDR1 is SGHRS, CDR2 YFSETQ. The CDR3 nucleotides are TGCGCCAGCAGCCCCGCGAGGCCCCAAGAGACCCAGTACTTC. Its translation is CASSPARPQETQYF. Filled out from reference TRBV5-1 and TRBJ2-5, the complete variable domain reads KAGVTQTPRYLIKTRGQQVTLSCSPISGHRSVSWYQQTPGQGLQFLFEYFSETQRNKGNFPGRFSGRQFSNSRSEMNVSTLELGDSALYLCASSPARPQETQYFGPGTRLLVL.

The chain links TRBV5-4 to TRBJ1-1; the D gene is possibly TRBD1 (6 bases). The length of the CDR3 is 13 residues. V lost 10 bases, J lost 0 bases, and 13 bases lay in between. Germline values: CDR1 SGHNT, CDR2 YYREEE (reference sequence). CDR3 in DNA: TGTGCCGGGACACTTGGCATGAACACTGAAGCTTTCTTT. Protein: CAGTLGMNTEAFF.

This rearrangement joins TRBV5-8 to TRBJ2-3; 8 bases are a match to TRBD2. CDR1 SGHTS and CDR2 YDEGEE come from the germline V gene. The ends lost 3 bases at V and 3 bases at J; junction bases unmatched: 9. This CDR3 comprises 16 residues. The DNA of the CDR3 is TGTGCCAGCAGCTCCGAAGCGGGAGACGGAACAGATACGCAGTATTTT. It yields the protein CASSSEAGDGTDTQYF.

The chain joins TRBV30 to TRBJ1-2, with D unclear. Trimming stripped 1 base from V and 3 bases from J, with 9 bases between. This CDR3 contains 13 residues. The germline gives CDR1 GTSNPN, CDR2 SVGIG (reference sequence). The CDR3 loop reads CAWSAGRDYGYTF. The CDR3 DNA follows: TGTGCCTGGAGTGCTGGGCGGGACTATGGCTACACCTTC.

The V and J genes are TRBV2 and TRBJ2-7; D could derive from TRBD1 or TRBD2 (6 bases each). Germline V gene sequence: CDR1 SNHLY, CDR2 FYNNEI. This CDR3 is 13 amino acids long. Trimming took 4 bases from V and 4 from J, leaving 11 bases between them. The CDR3 protein is CASSVGGAYEQYF. For the CDR3, the DNA is TGTGCCAGCAGTGTCGGGGGCGCGTACGAGCAGTACTTC.

The count of this clone is one. The V and J genes are TRBV27 and TRBJ2-1; D call uncertain. Germline lookup yields CDR1 MNHEY and CDR2 SMNVEV (reference sequence). This CDR3 is 13 amino acids long. The V end was cut by 3 bases, the J end by 3 bases, with 6 bases between. This CDR3 reads CASSFLNYNEQFF. For the CDR3, the DNA is TGTGCCAGCAGTTTTCTAAACTACAATGAGCAGTTCTTC.

This clone has more than one count but fewer than ten. J is TRBJ2-7 and V is TRBV6-6, with 11 bases fitting TRBD1. This CDR3 has 19 residues. V lost 5 bases, J lost 3 bases, and 18 bases stayed unmatched. The germline gives CDR1 MNHNY, CDR2 SVGAGI (reference sequence). CDR3 region: CASSLTGTGGPGKDYEQYF. Written as DNA, the CDR3 is TGTGCCAGCAGTCTAACCGGGACAGGGGGACCTGGTAAGGACTACGAGCAGTACTTC.

This clone was seen a few times. This chain uses TRBV19 with TRBJ1-1; D unclear. Trimming took 5 bases from V and 9 from J, leaving 10 bases between them. Germline CDR1 reads LNHDA; CDR2 reads SQIVND (reference sequence). This CDR3 region has 11 residues. The CDR3 DNA reads TGTGCCAGTAGTTCCATAATGCAAGCTTTCTTT. As protein: CASSSIMQAFF.

This clone was observed a single time. The J gene is TRBJ1-2, the V gene TRBV9; TRBD1 is a possible D gene (6 bases). The CDR3 extends over 15 amino acids. From germline, CDR1 is SGDLS and CDR2 YYNGEE. V lost 4 bases and J lost 0, with 13 bases in between. The CDR3 nucleotides are TGTGCCAGCAGCCAAACAGGGTACGCTAACTATGGCTACACCTTC. This translates into CASSQTGYANYGYTF.

The V and J genes are TRBV5-1 and TRBJ1-4; TRBD1 matches 7 bases. The germline V gene encodes CDR1 SGHRS and CDR2 YFSETQ. V was clipped by 6 bases and J by 8 bases; unmatched bases: 16. This CDR3 spans 16 amino acids. Written as DNA, the CDR3 is TGCGCCAGCAATCGACAGGGAAGGGGGGAGAACGAAAAACTGTTTTTT. Protein: CASNRQGRGENEKLFF. Using reference TRBV5-1 and TRBJ1-4 for the parts outside the CDR3, the full variable domain is KAGVTQTPRYLIKTRGQQVTLSCSPISGHRSVSWYQQTPGQGLQFLFEYFSETQRNKGNFPGRFSGRQFSNSRSEMNVSTLELGDSALYLCASNRQGRGENEKLFFGSGTQLSVL.

The rearrangement uses TRBV12-3 or TRBV12-4 and TRBJ2-2; D gene uncertain. This CDR3 is built from 13 residues. Deletions cut 6 bases from V and 10 bases from J, with 15 bases between. For the CDR3, the DNA is TGTGCCAGCAGCCTTAACCAGAAAGTGGAGCTGTTTTTT. Its protein product is CASSLNQKVELFF.

The V call is TRBV5-1, the J call TRBJ1-1; TRBD1 aligns across 11 bases. The germline V gene has CDR1 SGHRS and CDR2 YFSETQ. The CDR3 extends over 14 amino acids. V shed 4 bases, J shed 5 bases, and the junction held 4 bases outside the gene matches. The CDR3 spells CASSADRGQTEAFF. DNA for the CDR3: TGCGCCAGCAGCGCGGACAGGGGGCAGACTGAAGCTTTCTTT. The whole variable domain, filled in from reference TRBV5-1 and TRBJ1-1, reads KAGVTQTPRYLIKTRGQQVTLSCSPISGHRSVSWYQQTPGQGLQFLFEYFSETQRNKGNFPGRFSGRQFSNSRSEMNVSTLELGDSALYLCASSADRGQTEAFFGQGTRLTVV.

The genes are TRBV24-1 and TRBJ1-5; a weak D match, TRBD1 (5 bases). Germline V gene data show CDR1 as KGHDR and CDR2 as SFDVKD. This CDR3 spans 12 amino acids. Trimming stripped 5 bases from V and 4 bases from J, with 5 bases between. CDR3 residues: CATSGGNQPQHF. CDR3 DNA sequence: TGTGCCACCAGTGGGGGGAATCAGCCCCAGCATTTT.

The chain joins TRBV6-4 to TRBJ1-1; unclear D gene. This CDR3 is built from 13 residues. Germline V lookup: CDR1 MRHNA, CDR2 SNTAGT. Trimming left V 6 bases short and J 0 bases short, with 8 bases between. DNA of the CDR3: TGTGCCAGCAGCGTACAGATGAACACTGAAGCTTTCTTT. As protein: CASSVQMNTEAFF.

The V gene is TRBV28, the J gene TRBJ1-2, with a tentative D call TRBD1 (5 bases). This CDR3 has 14 amino acids. The germline V gene has CDR1 MDHEN and CDR2 SYDVKM. The V and J ends lost 5 bases and 6 bases respectively, with 16 bases between them. The chain's CDR3 is CASSPAGTSHGYTF. CDR3 in DNA: TGTGCCAGCAGTCCCGCCGGGACGTCGCATGGCTACACCTTC.

The chain recombines TRBV2 with TRBJ2-3; D might be TRBD1 or TRBD2, each matching 6 bases. Germline V gene lookup returns CDR1 SNHLY and CDR2 FYNNEI. V lost 10 bases, J lost 4 bases, and 18 bases lay in between. This CDR3 spans 14 amino acids. The CDR3 DNA reads TGTGCCACCTCAAGGGGGGCGGGCGCAGATACGCAGTATTTT. Amino acids: CATSRGAGADTQYF.

The J gene is TRBJ1-1, the V gene TRBV6-4; a possible D gene is TRBD1 (6 bases). Germline V gene sequence: CDR1 MRHNA, CDR2 SNTAGT. The CDR3 length is 13 residues. The germline V and J ends were trimmed by 4 bases and 5 bases, with 11 bases remaining between them. The DNA for the CDR3 is TGTGCCAGCAGTGCCGGTAGGGGGACTGAAGCTTTCTTT. As protein: CASSAGRGTEAFF.